A selection of T cell receptor beta chains follows, all from one sample in a study of OX40 agonist ivuxolimab in advanced cancers. Measured with immunoSEQ multiplex PCR; TCRdb has only the in-frame clones, and not every one. This sample has around 70,000 clones, with about 79% found just once. This sample comprised CD4+ or CD8+ T cells sorted from blood, obtained in a trial of the OX40 agonist ivuxolimab. Every receptor here comes from an adult with an advanced solid tumor such as melanoma, head and neck, liver or kidney cancer. The CDR3 runs from the conserved cysteine through the conserved F or W. Each record gives: CDR3 protein, CDR3 DNA, V gene, J gene, clone size, D gene. D genes are given only for firm matches. Only some rows state a clone size, as once, few, many or a class for expanded clones.

CDR3: CASSLVDGMNTEAFF
DNA: TGCGCCAGCAGCTTGGTTGACGGAATGAACACTGAAGCTTTCTTT
V: TRBV5-1
J: TRBJ1-1
size: NA
D: NA

CDR3: CASSQDRGMGEQYF
DNA: TGCGCCAGCAGCCAAGATAGGGGAATGGGAGAGCAGTACTTC
V: TRBV4-3
J: TRBJ2-7
size: NA
D: NA

CDR3: CASSFRGSSTDTQYF
DNA: TGTGCCAGCAGCTTTAGGGGGTCTAGCACAGATACGCAGTATTTT
V: TRBV7-3
J: TRBJ2-3
size: NA
D: NA

CDR3: CASSLSPQEYGYTF
DNA: TGTGCCAGCAGCTTATCTCCGCAGGAATATGGCTACACCTTC
V: TRBV7-8
J: TRBJ1-2
size: NA
D: NA

CDR3: CASSSPQTGFYTF
DNA: TGTGCCAGCAGCTCCCCGCAGACAGGGTTCTACACCTTC
V: TRBV5-4
J: TRBJ1-2
size: NA
D: TRBD1

CDR3: CASSSPAGVAYEQYF
DNA: TGCGCCAGCAGCTCGCCCGCGGGGGTCGCCTACGAGCAGTACTTC
V: TRBV5-1
J: TRBJ2-7
size: once
D: TRBD2

CDR3: CASSLAPGYTF
DNA: TGCGCCAGCAGCTTGGCTCCCGGCTACACCTTC
V: TRBV5-1
J: TRBJ1-2
size: NA
D: NA

CDR3: CSVQGSGQPQHF
DNA: TGCAGCGTTCAGGGGTCCGGTCAGCCCCAGCATTTT
V: TRBV29-1
J: TRBJ1-5
size: NA
D: NA

CDR3: CASSFRGGRETQYF
DNA: TGTGCCAGCAGTTTCAGGGGCGGACGGGAGACCCAGTACTTC
V: TRBV7-2
J: TRBJ2-5
size: NA
D: NA

CDR3: CASSDFEVTYEQYF
DNA: TGCGCCAGCAGTGACTTCGAGGTTACCTACGAGCAGTACTTC
V: TRBV10-2
J: TRBJ2-7
size: NA
D: NA

CDR3: CASSGEQGETQYF
DNA: TGTGCCAGCAGTGGAGAACAGGGGGAGACCCAGTACTTC
V: TRBV6-1
J: TRBJ2-5
size: NA
D: TRBD1

CDR3: CASSVVTGGTEAFF
DNA: TGTGCCAGCAGCGTAGTAACAGGGGGGACTGAAGCTTTCTTT
V: TRBV9
J: TRBJ1-1
size: NA
D: TRBD1

CDR3: CASSLLTREQKLFF
DNA: TGTGCCAGCAGCTTACTTACCAGGGAGCAAAAACTGTTTTTT
V: TRBV7-2
J: TRBJ1-4
size: NA
D: NA

CDR3: CASSLFGGTTEAFF
DNA: TGTGCCAGCAGCTTATTCGGGGGGACAACTGAAGCTTTCTTT
V: TRBV7-9
J: TRBJ1-1
size: NA
D: NA

CDR3: CSVEDLPRGTTEAFF
DNA: TGCAGCGTTGAAGACCTTCCGCGGGGAACAACTGAAGCTTTCTTT
V: TRBV29-1
J: TRBJ1-1
size: NA
D: NA

CDR3: CASSLAGGREETQYF
DNA: TGCGCCAGCAGCTTGGCCGGGGGTCGGGAAGAGACCCAGTACTTC
V: TRBV5-1
J: TRBJ2-5
size: NA
D: NA

CDR3: CASSEGVGSNQPQHF
DNA: TGTGCCAGCAGTGAAGGGGTAGGAAGCAATCAGCCCCAGCATTTT
V: TRBV2
J: TRBJ1-5
size: NA
D: NA

CDR3: CASSMGRGGPYEQYF
DNA: TGTGCCAGCAGCATGGGGCGGGGGGGCCCCTACGAGCAGTACTTC
V: TRBV7-6
J: TRBJ2-7
size: NA
D: TRBD2

CDR3: CATKFARGVSEAFF
DNA: TGTGCCACCAAGTTCGCCAGGGGGGTTTCTGAAGCTTTCTTT
V: TRBV6-1
J: TRBJ1-1
size: NA
D: TRBD1

CDR3: CASTHSGADTQYF
DNA: TGTGCCAGCACCCATAGCGGGGCAGATACGCAGTATTTT
V: TRBV9
J: TRBJ2-3
size: NA
D: TRBD2

CDR3: CASTVAGVNEQFF
DNA: TGTGCCAGCACCGTGGCAGGGGTAAATGAGCAGTTCTTC
V: TRBV28
J: TRBJ2-1
size: NA
D: NA

CDR3: CASLGGRVRNNSPLHF
DNA: TGCGCCAGCCTCGGCGGCAGGGTGAGGAATAATTCACCCCTCCACTTT
V: TRBV23-1
J: TRBJ1-6
size: NA
D: NA

CDR3: CASSPMTSGGYEQYF
DNA: TGTGCCAGCTCTCCTATGACTAGCGGGGGATACGAGCAGTACTTC
V: TRBV18
J: TRBJ2-7
size: NA
D: TRBD2

CDR3: CASSQDRDSYYGYTF
DNA: TGCGCCAGCAGCCAAGATCGGGACTCATACTATGGCTACACCTTC
V: TRBV4-1
J: TRBJ1-2
size: NA
D: NA

CDR3: CASSLRDKGNSPLHF
DNA: TGCGCCAGCAGCCTCCGGGACAAGGGTAATTCACCCCTCCACTTT
V: TRBV4-3
J: TRBJ1-6
size: NA
D: NA

CDR3: CASSPGQVDYGYTF
DNA: TGTGCCAGCTCACCAGGACAGGTCGACTATGGCTACACCTTC
V: TRBV18
J: TRBJ1-2
size: NA
D: TRBD1

CDR3: CASSRTRGLLTTNEKLFF
DNA: TGTGCCAGTAGTAGAACCAGGGGCCTCCTGACAACTAATGAAAAACTGTTTTTT
V: TRBV19
J: TRBJ1-4
size: NA
D: NA

CDR3: CASSLNFLAGEQFF
DNA: TGTGCCAGCAGCTTAAATTTTCTAGCCGGTGAGCAGTTCTTC
V: TRBV7-2
J: TRBJ2-1
size: NA
D: NA

CDR3: CASSFRDRPTEQYF
DNA: TGTGCCAGCAGCTTCCGGGACAGACCCACCGAGCAGTACTTC
V: TRBV5-8
J: TRBJ2-7
size: NA
D: TRBD1

CDR3: CATSREEHSRNEQFF
DNA: TGTGCCACCAGCAGGGAAGAACACTCGCGGAATGAGCAGTTCTTC
V: TRBV15
J: TRBJ2-1
size: NA
D: NA

CDR3: CASSRLQAALETQYF
DNA: TGTGCCAGCAGCAGGCTCCAGGCTGCGTTGGAGACCCAGTACTTC
V: TRBV5-6
J: TRBJ2-5
size: NA
D: NA

CDR3: CATKGISYGYTF
DNA: TGTGCCACTAAAGGGATTTCCTATGGCTACACCTTC
V: TRBV19
J: TRBJ1-2
size: few
D: NA

CDR3: CASSLGASGGPETQYF
DNA: TGTGCCAGCAGCTTAGGCGCTTCTGGGGGCCCTGAGACCCAGTACTTC
V: TRBV7-6
J: TRBJ2-5
size: NA
D: NA

CDR3: CASSPWGGVNTEAFF
DNA: TGTGCCAGCAGTCCCTGGGGGGGGGTGAACACTGAAGCTTTCTTT
V: TRBV27
J: TRBJ1-1
size: NA
D: NA

CDR3: CASSLVGVDSPLHF
DNA: TGTGCCAGCAGCCTAGTGGGCGTGGATTCACCCCTCCACTTT
V: TRBV6-6
J: TRBJ1-6
size: NA
D: NA

CDR3: CASSPPSGDFDEQYF
DNA: TGTGCCAGCTCACCACCCTCAGGGGACTTCGACGAGCAGTACTTC
V: TRBV18
J: TRBJ2-7
size: NA
D: NA

CDR3: CASSSLTADSYTGELFF
DNA: TGTGCCAGCAGCAGCCTAACAGCGGACAGCTACACCGGGGAGCTGTTTTTT
V: TRBV5-6
J: TRBJ2-2
size: NA
D: NA

CDR3: CAISELGGTEAFF
DNA: TGTGCCATCAGTGAATTGGGGGGTACTGAAGCTTTCTTT
V: TRBV10-3
J: TRBJ1-1
size: many
D: NA

CDR3: CASSLAPSGQGRYEQFF
DNA: TGCGCCAGCAGCTTGGCTCCGTCGGGACAGGGGAGGTATGAGCAGTTCTTC
V: TRBV5-1
J: TRBJ2-1
size: once
D: TRBD1

CDR3: CASSLDLTKTQYF
DNA: TGTGCCAGCAGCTTAGATTTAACGAAGACCCAGTACTTC
V: TRBV7-9
J: TRBJ2-5
size: NA
D: NA

CDR3: CASTDRAYEQYF
DNA: TGTGCCAGCACGGACAGGGCCTACGAGCAGTACTTC
V: TRBV7-2
J: TRBJ2-7
size: NA
D: TRBD1